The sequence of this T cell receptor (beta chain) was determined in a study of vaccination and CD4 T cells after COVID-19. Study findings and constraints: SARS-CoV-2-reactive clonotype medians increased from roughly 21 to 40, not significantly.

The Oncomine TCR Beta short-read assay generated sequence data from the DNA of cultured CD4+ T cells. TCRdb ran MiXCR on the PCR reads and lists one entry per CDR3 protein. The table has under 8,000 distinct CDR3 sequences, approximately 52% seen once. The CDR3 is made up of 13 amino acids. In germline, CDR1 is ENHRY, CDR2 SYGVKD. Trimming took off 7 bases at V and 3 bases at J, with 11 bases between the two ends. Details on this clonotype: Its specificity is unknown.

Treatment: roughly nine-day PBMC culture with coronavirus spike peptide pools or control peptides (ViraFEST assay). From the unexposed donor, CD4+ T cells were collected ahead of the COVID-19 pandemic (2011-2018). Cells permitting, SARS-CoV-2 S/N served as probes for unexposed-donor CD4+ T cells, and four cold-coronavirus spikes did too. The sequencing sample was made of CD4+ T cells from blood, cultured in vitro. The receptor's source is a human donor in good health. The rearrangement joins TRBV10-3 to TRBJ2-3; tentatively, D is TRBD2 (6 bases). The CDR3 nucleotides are TGTGCCATCACGGGCGGGAAGACAGATACGCAGTATTTT. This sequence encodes CAITGGKTDTQYF.